This is a list of T cell receptor beta chains from one sample in a study of T-cell reconstitution after alpha-beta-depleted transplantation in children. TCRdb ran MiXCR on the PCR reads and lists one entry per CDR3 protein. Among over 150,000 distinct CDR3 sequences listed, roughly 6.3% were seen once. This sample comprised PBMCs, obtained before TCRalphabeta/CD19-depleted stem cell transplant. The receptors stem from a girl in the first two years of life with combined immunodeficiency, due to receive a stem cell transplant. Both conserved end residues are part of each CDR3. D genes are given only for firm matches. Size tells how often a clone was seen (once, few, many) or the class of an expanded clone, and some rows leave it out.

cdr3_nt | cdr3_aa | d_call | j_call | v_call | clone_size
TGCAGCGTTGACACAACGGGCAATGAGCAGTTCTTC | CSVDTTGNEQFF | . | TRBJ2-1 | TRBV29-1 | many
TGCAGCGTTGGACCGTCGGGGGAGCTAGGTGAAGCTTTCTTT | CSVGPSGELGEAFF | . | TRBJ1-1 | TRBV29-1 | many
TGTGCCAGCAGTCCCATACACCAGAGGCACACAGATACGCAGTATTTT | CASSPIHQRHTDTQYF | . | TRBJ2-3 | TRBV27 | .
TGTGCCACCAGTGACGGACTAGCCTGGGACGAGCAGTACTTC | CATSDGLAWDEQYF | TRBD2 | TRBJ2-7 | TRBV24-1 | many
TGCAGTGCTAGACCGGGACTAGAAGAGTACACCGGGGAGCTGTTTTTT | CSARPGLEEYTGELFF | TRBD2 | TRBJ2-2 | TRBV20-1 | many
TGTGCCAGCAGCGGGTCAGTCTTTAGCTCCTACGAGCAGTACTTC | CASSGSVFSSYEQYF | . | TRBJ2-7 | TRBV7-2 | many
TGCAGCGTCACCCGGGACAGAGCGAACACTGAAGCTTTCTTT | CSVTRDRANTEAFF | TRBD1 | TRBJ1-1 | TRBV29-1 | many
TGTGCCAGCAGAGAGAAAGCCTTGAACACTGAAGCTTTCTTT | CASREKALNTEAFF | . | TRBJ1-1 | TRBV6-1 | .
TGTGCCAGCAGCCCGCACCGGACTAGCGGGAAACACAGCTCCTACAATGAGCAGTTCTTC | CASSPHRTSGKHSSYNEQFF | TRBD2 | TRBJ2-1 | TRBV11-2 | few
TGTGCCAGCAGCGAAGGGGGTTTTGGCACAGATACGCAGTATTTT | CASSEGGFGTDTQYF | . | TRBJ2-3 | TRBV9 | .
TGTGCCAGCAGCCGACAGGGGCCGCAGTACTTC | CASSRQGPQYF | TRBD1 | TRBJ2-7 | TRBV12-3/TRBV12-4 | many
TGTGCCAGCAGTTTCTGGGCGGGAGAGTTCCGCACCGGGGAGCTGTTTTTT | CASSFWAGEFRTGELFF | TRBD2 | TRBJ2-2 | TRBV12-3/TRBV12-4 | many
TGTGCCAGCAGCAAAACGCAGGAGAATTCACCCCTCCACTTT | CASSKTQENSPLHF | . | TRBJ1-6 | TRBV21-1 | many
TGTGCCAGCAGCCCGACTAGCGGATTCCAAGAGACCCAGTACTTC | CASSPTSGFQETQYF | TRBD2 | TRBJ2-5 | TRBV12-3/TRBV12-4 | many
TGTGCCAGCAGCCTTTTAGCAGGCGACAGGGTCGTAGATACGCAGTATTTT | CASSLLAGDRVVDTQYF | TRBD1 | TRBJ2-3 | TRBV5-6 | many
TGTGCCAGCAGTAGGACAGGGAACTCCTACGAGCAGTACTTC | CASSRTGNSYEQYF | TRBD1 | TRBJ2-7 | TRBV25-1 | many
TGCGCCAGCAGCACGCGACAGGCTGCAGAGACCCAGTACTTC | CASSTRQAAETQYF | . | TRBJ2-5 | TRBV5-1 | many
TGTGCCAGCAGTTACTCGACAGATAATTCACCCCTCCACTTT | CASSYSTDNSPLHF | . | TRBJ1-6 | TRBV6-5 | .
TGTGCCAGCAGCTCAACGTCGGAGAGACAGGAGACACGAAACACCATATATTTT | CASSSTSERQETRNTIYF | . | TRBJ1-3 | TRBV7-3 | few
TGTGCCAGCAGCTTGGGGATGAACACTGAAGCTTTCTTT | CASSLGMNTEAFF | . | TRBJ1-1 | TRBV12-3/TRBV12-4 | many
TGTGCCAGCAGTGGTAGCGGGCAAGAGACCCAGTACTTC | CASSGSGQETQYF | TRBD2 | TRBJ2-5 | TRBV2 | many
TGTGCCAGCGCAGTGAGTCACGAGCAGTACTTC | CASAVSHEQYF | . | TRBJ2-7 | TRBV7-9 | many
TGTGCCAGCAGCGTAGCTTCGCGTGCCGAGCAGTTCTTC | CASSVASRAEQFF | . | TRBJ2-1 | TRBV9 | many
TGTGCCAGCAGAACGGACAGGGGGAAGAAAGGCTATGGCTACACCTTC | CASRTDRGKKGYGYTF | TRBD1 | TRBJ1-2 | TRBV6-2/TRBV6-3 | many
TGTGCCAGCAGCCAAGATCGCAACGGGCGGGCCCGGGAAGCTTTCTTT | CASSQDRNGRAREAFF | . | TRBJ1-1 | TRBV3-1 | few
TGCAGCGTTGAAGCGTTGACTAGTCATCAGGGTTTCCGGATCGATGAGCAGTTCTTC | CSVEALTSHQGFRIDEQFF | . | TRBJ2-1 | TRBV29-1 | many
TGTGCCAGCAGCCCGCTGATATGGGGGGGACTAGCCTTCTACAATGAGCAGTTCTTC | CASSPLIWGGLAFYNEQFF | TRBD2 | TRBJ2-1 | TRBV28 | many
TGTGCCAGCAGTTACTCGACTAGCGGGCCAGACAATGAGCAGTTCTTC | CASSYSTSGPDNEQFF | TRBD2 | TRBJ2-1 | TRBV6-5 | many
TGTGCCAGCCGGATTCAAGAGACCCAGTACTTC | CASRIQETQYF | . | TRBJ2-5 | TRBV28 | many
TGCAGTGCTAGAGATCGGGCGGGGGCCTCCTACGAGCAGTACTTC | CSARDRAGASYEQYF | . | TRBJ2-7 | TRBV20-1 | few
TGCGCCAGCAGCGGGGCTCTTGGACTAGCGGGAGAGACCCAGTACTTC | CASSGALGLAGETQYF | TRBD2 | TRBJ2-5 | TRBV5-1 | many
TGTGCCAGCAGCTTATCTCTAGCGGGAGCCTACGAGCAGTACTTC | CASSLSLAGAYEQYF | TRBD2 | TRBJ2-7 | TRBV7-2 | few
TGTGCCAGCAGCCAACGGGGCTCTGGGACGGATAGAAACTACGAGCAGTACTTC | CASSQRGSGTDRNYEQYF | . | TRBJ2-7 | TRBV3-1 | many
TGCAGCGTTGAAGTAACTAGAGCGGGGTACTACGAGCAGTACTTC | CSVEVTRAGYYEQYF | TRBD2 | TRBJ2-7 | TRBV29-1 | many
TGCAGCGTTTCCGCCAGGGGGGATTCTAGGGATGGCTACACCTTC | CSVSARGDSRDGYTF | TRBD1 | TRBJ1-2 | TRBV29-1 | .
TGTGCCACCAGTGACGCACCCGGACAGGGGGAGGATGAGCAGTTCTTC | CATSDAPGQGEDEQFF | TRBD1 | TRBJ2-1 | TRBV24-1 | many
TGTGCCAGCGGGGACTACAGCTCCTACAATGAGCAGTTCTTC | CASGDYSSYNEQFF | TRBD2 | TRBJ2-1 | TRBV7-9 | many
TGTGCCAGCAGCCAAGTTAGAAGTGGGGCCAACGTCCTGACTTTC | CASSQVRSGANVLTF | . | TRBJ2-6 | TRBV14 | many
TGTGCCAGCTCACCAACAATTGAAGGGACAGCTTTTAATGAGCAGTTCTTC | CASSPTIEGTAFNEQFF | TRBD1 | TRBJ2-1 | TRBV18 | many
TGTGCCAGCAGTTTTATGGGACTAGCGGGGTACCAAGAGACCCAGTACTTC | CASSFMGLAGYQETQYF | TRBD2 | TRBJ2-5 | TRBV28 | many
TGCAGCGTTGAAGATCCGGGGGTTGGCACAGATACGCAGTATTTT | CSVEDPGVGTDTQYF | . | TRBJ2-3 | TRBV29-1 | few
TGTGCCAGCAGCTTAACGTTGAACACTGAAGCTTTCTTT | CASSLTLNTEAFF | . | TRBJ1-1 | TRBV7-3 | many
TGTGCCAGCAGTTTCACTAGCGGGCCAGACAGCGGGGAGACCCAGTACTTC | CASSFTSGPDSGETQYF | TRBD2 | TRBJ2-5 | TRBV28 | many
TGTGCCAGCAGTTCCTCGGACAGGGGACATAACTATGGCTACACCTTC | CASSSSDRGHNYGYTF | TRBD1 | TRBJ1-2 | TRBV25-1 | many
TGTGCCAGCAGTTACCGAGGTAGCGGGACAAAAAAGTACAATGAGCAGTTCTTC | CASSYRGSGTKKYNEQFF | TRBD2 | TRBJ2-1 | TRBV6-2/TRBV6-3 | many
TGTGCCAGCAGCTTAACGGGACACTTCTACAATGAGCAGTTCTTC | CASSLTGHFYNEQFF | . | TRBJ2-1 | TRBV13 | many
TGCAGCGTTGCCCAAACGGGACAGGTCTTCACAGATACGCAGTATTTT | CSVAQTGQVFTDTQYF | TRBD1 | TRBJ2-3 | TRBV29-1 | many
TGTGCCAGCAGTGAAGCATGGCGGGAGGGCACAGATACGCAGTATTTT | CASSEAWREGTDTQYF | TRBD2 | TRBJ2-3 | TRBV6-1 | many
TGTGCCAGCTCACCAACCGGGACAGGGGATCCTGCAACTAATGAAAAACTGTTTTTT | CASSPTGTGDPATNEKLFF | TRBD1 | TRBJ1-4 | TRBV18 | many
TGTGCCAGCAGCTCCCCTAGGGCACACCTAATAACCTACAATGAGCAGTTCTTC | CASSSPRAHLITYNEQFF | . | TRBJ2-1 | TRBV28 | many
TGTGCCAGCATTCCGGGGTGGGGGGGCTGGAACACTGAAGCTTTCTTT | CASIPGWGGWNTEAFF | . | TRBJ1-1 | TRBV12-3/TRBV12-4 | many
TGTGCCAGCTCACCACCGCCCGCTACAGATACGCAGTATTTT | CASSPPPATDTQYF | . | TRBJ2-3 | TRBV18 | many
TGTGCCACCAGTGATTCAGTCCTTGGGCCCCAGCATTTT | CATSDSVLGPQHF | . | TRBJ1-5 | TRBV24-1 | many
TGTGCCACCAGTGATTATACGGTGAGGGGGGATACGCAGTATTTT | CATSDYTVRGDTQYF | . | TRBJ2-3 | TRBV24-1 | many